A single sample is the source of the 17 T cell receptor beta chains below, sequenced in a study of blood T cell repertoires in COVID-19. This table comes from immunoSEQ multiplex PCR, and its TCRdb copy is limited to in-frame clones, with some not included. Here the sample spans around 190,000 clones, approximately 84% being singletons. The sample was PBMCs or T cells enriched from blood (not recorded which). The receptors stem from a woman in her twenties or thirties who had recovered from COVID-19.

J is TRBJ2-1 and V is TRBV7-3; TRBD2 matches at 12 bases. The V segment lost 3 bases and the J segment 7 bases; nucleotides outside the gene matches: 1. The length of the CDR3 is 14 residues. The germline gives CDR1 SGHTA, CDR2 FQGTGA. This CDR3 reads CASSFGTSGNEQFF. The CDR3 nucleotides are TGTGCCAGCAGCTTCGGGACTAGCGGGAATGAGCAGTTCTTC.

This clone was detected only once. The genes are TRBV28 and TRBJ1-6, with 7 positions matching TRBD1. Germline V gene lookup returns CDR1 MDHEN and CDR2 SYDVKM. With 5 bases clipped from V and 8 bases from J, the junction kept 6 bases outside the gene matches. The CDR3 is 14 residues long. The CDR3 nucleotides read TGTGCCAGCAGTAGACGGGACAGCTATTCACCCCTCCACTTT. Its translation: CASSRRDSYSPLHF.

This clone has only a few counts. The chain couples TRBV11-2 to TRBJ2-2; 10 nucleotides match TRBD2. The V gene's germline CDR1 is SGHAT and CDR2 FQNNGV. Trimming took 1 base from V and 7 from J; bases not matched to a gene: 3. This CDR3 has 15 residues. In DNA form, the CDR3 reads TGTGCCAGCAGCTTAGTTAGCGGGGGGTACGGGGAGCTGTTTTTT. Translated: CASSLVSGGYGELFF.

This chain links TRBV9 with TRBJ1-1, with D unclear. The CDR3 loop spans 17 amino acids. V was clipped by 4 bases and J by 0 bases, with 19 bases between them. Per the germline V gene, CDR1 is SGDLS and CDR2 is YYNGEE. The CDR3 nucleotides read TGTGCCAGCAGCCCTAAATCCTTCGGTAGCATGAACACTGAAGCTTTCTTT. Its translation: CASSPKSFGSMNTEAFF.

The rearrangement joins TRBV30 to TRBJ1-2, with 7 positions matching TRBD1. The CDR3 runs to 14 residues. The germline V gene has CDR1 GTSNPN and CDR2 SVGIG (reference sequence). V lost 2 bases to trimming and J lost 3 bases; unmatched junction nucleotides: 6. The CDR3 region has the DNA TGTGCCTGGAGTCCAGGGGGAATCGACTATGGCTACACCTTC. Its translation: CAWSPGGIDYGYTF.

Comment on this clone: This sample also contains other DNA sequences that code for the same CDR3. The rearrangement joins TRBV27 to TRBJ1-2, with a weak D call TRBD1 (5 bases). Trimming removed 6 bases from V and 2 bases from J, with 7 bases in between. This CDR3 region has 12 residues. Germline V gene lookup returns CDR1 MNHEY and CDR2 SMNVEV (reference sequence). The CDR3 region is CASSGGNYGYTF. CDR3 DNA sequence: TGTGCCAGCAGCGGGGGGAACTATGGCTACACCTTC.

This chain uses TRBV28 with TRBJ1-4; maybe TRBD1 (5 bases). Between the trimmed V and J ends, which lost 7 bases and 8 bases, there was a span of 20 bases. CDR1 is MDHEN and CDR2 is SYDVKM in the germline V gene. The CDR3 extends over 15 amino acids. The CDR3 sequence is CASITVMGGSEKLFF. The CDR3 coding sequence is TGTGCCAGCATCACGGTCATGGGGGGGAGCGAAAAACTGTTTTTT.

The CDR3 DNA follows: TGTGCCAGCAGTCCCTCGACGGCACAGGAATCCCCGGGGGGTACCTACGAGCAGTACTTC. This translates into CASSPSTAQESPGGTYEQYF. The chain joins TRBV6-6 to TRBJ2-7; TRBD2 aligns across 7 bases. The CDR3 sequence is 20 residues long. The junction had 24 bases not matched to a gene; V was cut back by 5 bases and J by 2 bases. CDR1 and CDR2 (germline): MNHNY, SVGAGI (reference sequence).

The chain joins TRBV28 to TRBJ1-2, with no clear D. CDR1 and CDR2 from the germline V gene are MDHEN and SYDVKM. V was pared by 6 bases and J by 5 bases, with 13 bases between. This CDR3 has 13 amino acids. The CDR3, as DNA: TGTGCCAGCAGACCTACATCGCGGTATGGCTACACCTTC. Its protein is CASRPTSRYGYTF.

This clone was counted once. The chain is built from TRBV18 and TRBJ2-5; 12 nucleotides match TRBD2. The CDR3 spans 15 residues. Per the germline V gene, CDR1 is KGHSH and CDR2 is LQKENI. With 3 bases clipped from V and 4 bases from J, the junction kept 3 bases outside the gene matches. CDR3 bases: TGTGCCAGCTCACCGACTAGCGGGGGACTAGAGACCCAGTACTTC. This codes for CASSPTSGGLETQYF.

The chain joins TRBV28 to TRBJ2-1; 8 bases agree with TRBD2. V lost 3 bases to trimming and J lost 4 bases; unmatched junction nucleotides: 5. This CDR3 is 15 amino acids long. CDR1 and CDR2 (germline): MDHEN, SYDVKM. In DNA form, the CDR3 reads TGTGCCAGCAGTTTCCCCGGGGGGGAGTACAATGAGCAGTTCTTC. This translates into CASSFPGGEYNEQFF.

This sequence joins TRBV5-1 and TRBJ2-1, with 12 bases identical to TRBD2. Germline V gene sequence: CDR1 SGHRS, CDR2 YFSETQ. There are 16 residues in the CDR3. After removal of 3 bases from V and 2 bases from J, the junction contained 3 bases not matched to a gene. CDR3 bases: TGCGCCAGCAGCTCCGGACTAGCGGGAACCTACAATGAGCAGTTCTTC. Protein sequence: CASSSGLAGTYNEQFF.

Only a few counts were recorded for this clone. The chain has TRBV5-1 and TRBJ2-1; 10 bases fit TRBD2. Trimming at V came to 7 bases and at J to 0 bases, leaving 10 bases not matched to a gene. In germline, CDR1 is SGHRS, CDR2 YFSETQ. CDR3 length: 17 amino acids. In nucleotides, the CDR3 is TGCGCCAGCGGTGGGGTAGCGGGAGGAAGCTCCTACAATGAGCAGTTCTTC. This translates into CASGGVAGGSSYNEQFF.

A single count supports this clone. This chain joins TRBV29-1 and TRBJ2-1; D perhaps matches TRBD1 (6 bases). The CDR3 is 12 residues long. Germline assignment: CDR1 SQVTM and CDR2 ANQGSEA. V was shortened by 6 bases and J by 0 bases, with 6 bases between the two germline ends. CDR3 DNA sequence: TGCAGCGTAGGGGGCTCCTACAATGAGCAGTTCTTC. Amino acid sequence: CSVGGSYNEQFF.

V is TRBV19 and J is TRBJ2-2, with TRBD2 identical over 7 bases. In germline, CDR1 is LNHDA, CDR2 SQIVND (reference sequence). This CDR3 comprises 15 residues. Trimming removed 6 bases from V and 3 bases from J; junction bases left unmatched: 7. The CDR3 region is CASRWGAGDTGELFF. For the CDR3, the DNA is TGTGCCAGTAGGTGGGGCGCGGGGGACACCGGGGAGCTGTTTTTT.

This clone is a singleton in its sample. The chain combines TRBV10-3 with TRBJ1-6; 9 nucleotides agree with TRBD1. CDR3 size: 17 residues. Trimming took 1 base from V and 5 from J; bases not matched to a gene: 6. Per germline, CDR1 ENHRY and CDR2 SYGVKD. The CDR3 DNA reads TGTGCCATCAGTGAGTACGAGGACAGGGGTAATAATTCACCCCTCCACTTT. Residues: CAISEYEDRGNNSPLHF.

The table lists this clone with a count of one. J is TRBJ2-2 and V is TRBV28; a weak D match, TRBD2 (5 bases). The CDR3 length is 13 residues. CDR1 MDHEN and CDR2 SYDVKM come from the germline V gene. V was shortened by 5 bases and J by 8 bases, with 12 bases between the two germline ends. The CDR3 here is CASSGGRRGELFF. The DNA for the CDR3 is TGTGCCAGCAGTGGCGGAAGGAGGGGGGAGCTGTTTTTT.